The clone carrying this T cell receptor (beta chain) was seen repeatedly, ten times or more. Its antigen is unknown. The data originate from a study of response to subunit inactivated influenza vaccine. V was clipped by 7 bases and J by 7 bases; unmatched bases: 10. The CDR3 length is 15 residues. TCRdb fed the RT-PCR reads into MiXCR, producing one record per CDR3 protein. The top ten clones hold 11% of a sample with 550,000 to 800,000 distinct CDR3 sequences, approximately 14% of them seen once. Whole-study results and caveats: Each seasonal flu vaccination may recruit only limited new T cells, authors suggested.

This chain links TRBV12-3 or TRBV12-4 with TRBJ2-7; TRBD2 aligns across 13 bases. The sequencing here drew on PBMCs from blood, taken about 13 days after vaccination. This sequence was found in a man in his forties or fifties who received an inactivated influenza vaccine. As DNA, the CDR3 is TGTGCCAGCAACCCGGGACTAGCGGGGCCTGCGGAGCAGTACTTC. Protein product: CASNPGLAGPAEQYF.